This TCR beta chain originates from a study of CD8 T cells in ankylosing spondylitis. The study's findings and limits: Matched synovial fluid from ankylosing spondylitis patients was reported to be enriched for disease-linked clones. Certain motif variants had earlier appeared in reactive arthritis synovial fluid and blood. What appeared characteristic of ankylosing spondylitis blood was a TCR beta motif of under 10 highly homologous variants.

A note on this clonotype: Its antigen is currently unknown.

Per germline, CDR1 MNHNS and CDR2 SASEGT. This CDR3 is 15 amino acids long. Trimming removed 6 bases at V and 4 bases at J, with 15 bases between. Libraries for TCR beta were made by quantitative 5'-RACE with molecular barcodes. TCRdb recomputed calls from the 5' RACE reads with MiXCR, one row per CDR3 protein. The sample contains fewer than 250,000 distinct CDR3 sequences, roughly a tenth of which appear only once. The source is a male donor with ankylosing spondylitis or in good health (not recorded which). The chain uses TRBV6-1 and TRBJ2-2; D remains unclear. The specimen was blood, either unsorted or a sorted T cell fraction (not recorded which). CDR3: CASSPHRATTGELFF. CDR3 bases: TGTGCCAGCAGCCCCCACCGCGCGACCACCGGGGAGCTGTTTTTT.